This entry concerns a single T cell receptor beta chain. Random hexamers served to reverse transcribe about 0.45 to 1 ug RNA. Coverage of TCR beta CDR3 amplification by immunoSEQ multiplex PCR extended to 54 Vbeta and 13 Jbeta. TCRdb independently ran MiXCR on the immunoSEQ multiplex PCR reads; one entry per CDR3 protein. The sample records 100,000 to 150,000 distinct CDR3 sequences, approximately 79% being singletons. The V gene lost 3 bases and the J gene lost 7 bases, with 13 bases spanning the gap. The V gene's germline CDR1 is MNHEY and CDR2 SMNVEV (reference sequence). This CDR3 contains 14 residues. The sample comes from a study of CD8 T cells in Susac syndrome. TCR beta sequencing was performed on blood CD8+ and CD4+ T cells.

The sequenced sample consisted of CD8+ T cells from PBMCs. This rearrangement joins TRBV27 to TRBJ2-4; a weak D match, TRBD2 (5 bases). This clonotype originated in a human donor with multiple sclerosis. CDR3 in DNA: TGTGCCAGCAGTTTCTTGAGGGATAACAACATTCAGTACTTC. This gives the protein CASSFLRDNNIQYF.